This TCR beta chain was captured in a study of T cells in Graves' hyperthyroidism and ophthalmopathy. In the study overall: At the time of initial diagnosis and before any treatment, peripheral blood was collected. Notes on the study in general: From stable hyperthyroidism, ophthalmopathy was set apart by a 13 V-J model.

As regards this clonotype: Its antigen is not known. This clone may be a read error of a much larger clone one base away.

A lack of ophthalmopathy progression within 18 months defined stable Graves' hyperthyroidism. Diagnosis relied on clinical symptoms, serum thyroxine and TRAb, thyroid ultrasound and orbital computed tomography. CDR1 and CDR2 from the germline V gene are MNHEY and SMNVEV (reference sequence). Trimming left V 5 bases short and J 0 bases short, with 4 bases between. The CDR3 consists of 12 residues. It was RNA transcripts that yielded the amplified TCR beta CDR3 regions. Initially, a first-round RT-PCR of the TCR CDR3 employed the HTBI primer set. TCRdb independently ran MiXCR on the multiplex PCR reads; one entry per CDR3 protein. The sample yields about 560,000 distinct CDR3 sequences, about a sixth seen once.

The genes are TRBV27 and TRBJ1-2; D remains unclear. The specimen was blood. This TCR was sampled from a woman aged 18-35 years with Graves' hyperthyroidism. CDR3 protein: CASSKTNYGYTF. The CDR3 bases are TGTGCCAGCAGTAAGACTAACTATGGCTACACCTTC.